A selection of T cell receptor beta chains follows, all from one sample in a study of T cell repertoires in cytomegalovirus infection. No antigens are known for them. TCRdb reprocessed the reads via MiXCR and lists one record per CDR3 protein. The profile shows some 500,000 distinct CDR3 sequences, roughly 43% of them singletons. The source material was cultured PBMCs, sampled from culture after CMV antigen stimulation. The origin of the receptors is a human donor in good health (CMV status not recorded). Some clones in this sample may be carry-over from other donors' samples. CDR3s include the opening cysteine and the closing phenylalanine or tryptophan. The D gene is left open where the match is weak. Rows may omit the clone size; those that give it use once, few, many or a size class.

.,17,TRBD1,TRBJ1-1,TRBV12-3/TRBV12-4,CASSLRGGKTGDTEAFF,TGTGCCAGCAGTCTGCGGGGGGGTAAAACAGGGGACACTGAAGCTTTCTTT
.,14,.,TRBJ2-1,TRBV4-2,CASSQQGRDNEQFF,TGTGCCAGCAGCCAACAGGGGAGGGACAATGAGCAGTTCTTC
.,10,.,TRBJ2-1,TRBV6-6,CASGGHEQFF,TGTGCCAGTGGGGGTCATGAGCAGTTCTTC
few,15,.,TRBJ2-7,TRBV7-6,CASSPVQGITYEQYF,TGTGCCAGCAGTCCAGTTCAGGGGATTACCTACGAGCAGTACTTC
few,15,TRBD2,TRBJ2-1,TRBV7-2,CASSSGLAGGNEQFF,TGTGCCAGCAGCTCCGGACTAGCAGGAGGAAATGAGCAGTTCTTC
.,18,.,TRBJ1-5,TRBV7-2,CASSYGRRKDWSNQPQHF,TGTGCCAGCAGCTACGGGAGGAGGAAGGATTGGAGCAATCAGCCCCAGCATTTT
.,17,TRBD2,TRBJ2-1,TRBV12-3/TRBV12-4,CASSLIRGLAGDNEQFF,TGTGCCAGCAGTTTAATCCGCGGCCTAGCGGGAGACAATGAGCAGTTCTTC
.,19,TRBD2,TRBJ2-2,TRBV19,CASSIFPPTSGRAEGELFF,TGTGCCAGTAGTATCTTCCCCCCTACTAGCGGGAGGGCCGAAGGGGAGCTGTTTTTT
.,16,.,TRBJ2-3,TRBV7-4,CASSLLETEYTDTQYF,TGTGCCAGCAGCTTATTGGAAACCGAATACACAGATACGCAGTATTTT
.,13,.,TRBJ1-2,TRBV2,CASSVVAGDGYTF,TGTGCCAGCAGTGTCGTCGCAGGGGATGGCTACACCTTC
.,16,TRBD1,TRBJ2-3,TRBV4-1,CASSQRDSLSTDTQYF,TGCGCCAGCAGCCAACGGGACAGCCTTAGCACAGATACGCAGTATTTT
once,11,.,TRBJ2-7,TRBV6-5,CASSSGTEQYF,TGTGCCAGCAGTTCAGGGACCGAGCAGTACTTC
.,13,.,TRBJ2-1,TRBV12-3/TRBV12-4,CASSLVTTDEQFF,TGTGCCAGCAGTTTAGTAACAACGGATGAGCAGTTCTTC
.,17,TRBD2,TRBJ2-5,TRBV24-1,CATSALPGLAGAETQYF,TGTGCCACCAGTGCCCTACCCGGACTAGCGGGGGCAGAGACCCAGTACTTC
.,16,.,TRBJ1-1,TRBV4-1,CASSHPRQGSGTEAFF,TGCGCCAGCAGCCATCCCCGCCAGGGATCCGGCACTGAAGCTTTCTTT
.,14,.,TRBJ2-7,TRBV7-2,CASSLGPGIYEQYF,TGTGCCAGCAGCTTAGGCCCAGGGATCTACGAGCAGTACTTC
.,14,.,TRBJ1-1,TRBV6-1,CASRVRTALTEAFF,TGTGCCAGCAGGGTCAGGACGGCCCTTACTGAAGCTTTCTTT
.,14,.,TRBJ2-3,TRBV12-3/TRBV12-4,CASSTGDPTDTQYF,TGTGCCAGCAGTACGGGGGATCCCACAGATACGCAGTATTTT
few,14,.,TRBJ2-7,TRBV6-8,CASSYGGIKYEQYF,TGTGCCAGCAGTTACGGCGGGATAAAATACGAGCAGTACTTC
few,13,.,TRBJ2-5,TRBV5-6,CASSLKGLETQYF,TGTGCCAGCAGCTTGAAGGGTTTGGAGACCCAGTACTTC
.,14,.,TRBJ1-5,TRBV27,CASSPWGGSEPQHF,TGTGCCAGCAGTCCCTGGGGGGGCTCGGAGCCCCAGCATTTT
.,19,TRBD2,TRBJ2-1,TRBV28,CASSFDYRGGLAGGHEQFF,TGTGCCAGCAGTTTTGACTACAGGGGGGGGCTAGCGGGAGGGCATGAGCAGTTCTTC
few,13,.,TRBJ2-5,TRBV6-1,CASSVSGQETQYF,TGTGCCAGCAGTGTAAGCGGTCAAGAGACCCAGTACTTC
few,14,.,TRBJ2-1,TRBV2,CASMSARSGNEQFF,TGTGCCAGCATGAGTGCCAGATCGGGCAATGAGCAGTTCTTC
.,15,.,TRBJ2-1,TRBV5-6,CASSLTGTDNNEQFF,TGTGCCAGCAGCTTAACCGGGACGGATAACAATGAGCAGTTCTTC
.,13,.,TRBJ2-5,TRBV29-1,CSVGSGRRETQYF,TGCAGCGTTGGGAGCGGGCGGCGGGAGACCCAGTACTTC
once,14,.,TRBJ2-5,TRBV5-4,CASRTEVGLETQYF,TGTGCCAGCAGGACGGAGGTTGGGTTGGAGACCCAGTACTTC
.,14,.,TRBJ2-7,TRBV7-8,CASSLDPGADEQYF,TGTGCCAGCAGCTTGGATCCGGGGGCCGACGAGCAGTACTTC
.,14,.,TRBJ2-4,TRBV12-3/TRBV12-4,CASSLGPGANIQYF,TGTGCCAGCAGTTTAGGTCCGGGGGCGAACATTCAGTACTTC
few,13,TRBD1,TRBJ1-4,TRBV10-3,CATTRQGEEKLFF,TGTGCCACCACTCGACAGGGCGAAGAAAAACTGTTTTTT
few,15,TRBD2,TRBJ2-1,TRBV6-1,CASRLAGGMYNEQFF,TGTGCCAGCAGATTAGCGGGAGGAATGTACAATGAGCAGTTCTTC
.,14,.,TRBJ1-4,TRBV6-1,CASISGTGREKLFF,TGTGCCAGCATTTCCGGGACCGGCAGGGAAAAACTGTTTTTT
few,16,.,TRBJ1-5,TRBV7-6,CASSLGSRSGDQPQHF,TGTGCCAGCAGCTTAGGGAGCAGGTCAGGGGATCAGCCCCAGCATTTT
.,18,TRBD2,TRBJ2-1,TRBV20-1,CSAREGGASGGLWDEQFF,TGCAGTGCTAGAGAGGGGGGGGCTAGCGGGGGACTTTGGGATGAGCAGTTCTTC
.,17,TRBD2,TRBJ2-5,TRBV28,CASSSTLLAGASETQYF,TGTGCCAGCAGTTCCACTTTACTAGCGGGGGCCTCCGAGACCCAGTACTTC
.,19,TRBD2,TRBJ2-3,TRBV11-2,CASSHPGLAWGRGTDTQYF,TGTGCCAGCAGCCACCCTGGACTAGCGTGGGGGCGGGGGACAGATACGCAGTATTTT
.,16,TRBD2,TRBJ2-5,TRBV7-9,CASSHGTSGIQETQYF,TGTGCCAGCAGCCACGGGACTAGCGGGATTCAAGAGACCCAGTACTTC
few,15,.,TRBJ2-7,TRBV7-9,CASSPTATGYYEQYF,TGTGCCAGCAGCCCGACGGCCACGGGGTACTACGAGCAGTACTTC
.,15,.,TRBJ2-1,TRBV3-1,CASSLGTLSYNEQFF,TGTGCCAGCAGCCTCGGGACTCTCTCCTACAATGAGCAGTTCTTC
few,15,TRBD2,TRBJ2-5,TRBV12-3/TRBV12-4,CASTSAGGTRETQYF,TGTGCCAGCACCTCCGCGGGGGGGACCCGGGAGACCCAGTACTTC